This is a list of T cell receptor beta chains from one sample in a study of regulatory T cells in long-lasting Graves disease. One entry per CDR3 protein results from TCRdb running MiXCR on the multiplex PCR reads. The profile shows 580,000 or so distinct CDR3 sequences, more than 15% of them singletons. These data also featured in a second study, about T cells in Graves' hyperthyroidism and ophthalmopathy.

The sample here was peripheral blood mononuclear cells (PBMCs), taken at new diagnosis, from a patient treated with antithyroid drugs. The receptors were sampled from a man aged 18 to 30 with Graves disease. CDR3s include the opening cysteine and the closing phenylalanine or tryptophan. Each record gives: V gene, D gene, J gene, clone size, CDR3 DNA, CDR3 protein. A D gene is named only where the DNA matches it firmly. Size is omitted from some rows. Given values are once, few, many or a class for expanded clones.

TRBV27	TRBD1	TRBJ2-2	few	TGTGCCAGCTTCCCCAGGGGGCCGAACACCGGGGAGCTGTTTTTT	CASFPRGPNTGELFF
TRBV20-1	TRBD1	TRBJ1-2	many	TGCAGTGCTAGAGCCACGACAGGGAAAGGCTACACCTTC	CSARATTGKGYTF
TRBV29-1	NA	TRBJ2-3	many	TGCAGCGTTGAAGGCTCTTCCGGGACTAGCACAGATACGCAGTATTTT	CSVEGSSGTSTDTQYF
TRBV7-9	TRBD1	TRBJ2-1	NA	TGTGCCAGCAGCTCCCCTCATCCGGGACAGGCTTACAATCAGCAGTTCTTC	CASSSPHPGQAYNQQFF
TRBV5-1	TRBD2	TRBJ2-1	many	TGCGCCAGCAGCCCCTCCCTTCCGGGCGGGGGTGGTGAGCAGTTCTTC	CASSPSLPGGGGEQFF
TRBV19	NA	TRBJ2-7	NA	TGTGCCAGTAGTATGTTCGCTTCCACGTCCTACGAGCAGTACTTC	CASSMFASTSYEQYF
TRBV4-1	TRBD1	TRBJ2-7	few	TGCGCCAGCAGCCAAACGGACAGGGGGGGATACGAGCAGTACTTC	CASSQTDRGGYEQYF
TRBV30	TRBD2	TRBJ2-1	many	TGTGCCTGGAGTCCGGGACTAGCGGGAGGGGAGCAGTTCTTC	CAWSPGLAGGEQFF
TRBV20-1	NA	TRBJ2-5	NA	TGCAGTGCTAGTTACGTGGAGACCCAGTACTTC	CSASYVETQYF
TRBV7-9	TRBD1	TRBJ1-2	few	TGTGCCACTCGAACGGGACAGGGCTTAAACTATGGCTACACCTTC	CATRTGQGLNYGYTF
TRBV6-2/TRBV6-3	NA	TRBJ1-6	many	TGTGCCAGCAGTTACACGGGAGAGAATTCACCCCTCCACTTT	CASSYTGENSPLHF
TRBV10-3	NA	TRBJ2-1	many	TGTGCCATCAGTCCCCAGGGCGGGACGTACAATGAGCAGTTCTTC	CAISPQGGTYNEQFF
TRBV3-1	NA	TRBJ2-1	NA	TGTGCCAGCAGCCAAAACACTGAGCAGTTCTTC	CASSQNTEQFF
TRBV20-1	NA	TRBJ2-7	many	TGCAGTGCTAGGGGGGGGCACGAGCAGTACTTC	CSARGGHEQYF
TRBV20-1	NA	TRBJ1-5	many	TGCAGTGCTTCGGACGGTAGCAATCAGCCCCAGCATTTT	CSASDGSNQPQHF
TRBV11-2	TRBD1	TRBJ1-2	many	TGTGCCAGCAGCCCCCCCGTGAGACAGGGGGCAAGGGGCTATGGCTACACCTTC	CASSPPVRQGARGYGYTF
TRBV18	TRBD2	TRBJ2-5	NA	TGTGCCAGCTCACACTCGGGTAGCGGGACTATCGGAGAGACCCAGTACTTC	CASSHSGSGTIGETQYF
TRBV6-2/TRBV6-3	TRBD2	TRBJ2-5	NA	TGTGCCAGCAGTTACGCCCATACGGCGGGAGGTTTAGAGACCCAGTACTTC	CASSYAHTAGGLETQYF
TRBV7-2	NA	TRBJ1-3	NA	TGCCCGGGGGGGCACCTCTCTGGAAACACCATATATTTT	CPGGHLSGNTIYF
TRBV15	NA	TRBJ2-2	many	TGTGCCACCAGCAGGTTCGTGGTAACGAACACCGGGGAGCTGTTTTTT	CATSRFVVTNTGELFF
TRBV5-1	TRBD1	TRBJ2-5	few	TGCGCCAGCAGACCACAGGGGACCCAAGAGACCCAGTACTTC	CASRPQGTQETQYF
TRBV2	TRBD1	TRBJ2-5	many	TGTGCCAGCAGTCACGACAGGGGCGACTTTCAAGAGACCCAGTACTTC	CASSHDRGDFQETQYF
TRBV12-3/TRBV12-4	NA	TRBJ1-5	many	TGTGCCAGCACGGACGATGGGGTTCAGCCCCAGCATTTT	CASTDDGVQPQHF
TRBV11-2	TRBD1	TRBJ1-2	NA	TGTGCCAGCAGCCTCTCAGGGGGGAGGAACTATGGCTACACCTTC	CASSLSGGRNYGYTF
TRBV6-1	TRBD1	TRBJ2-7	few	TGTGCCACCGGGGCAGGGGGCCTGTACGAGCAGTACTTC	CATGAGGLYEQYF
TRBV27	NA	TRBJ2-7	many	TGTGCCAGCGGCCCAGGGGGGGCCTACGAGCAGTACTTC	CASGPGGAYEQYF
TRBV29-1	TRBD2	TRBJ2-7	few	TGCAGCGTTGCTCTCCGGCTAGCGGGCCTCCGTGACGAGCAGTACTTC	CSVALRLAGLRDEQYF
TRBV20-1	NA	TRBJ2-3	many	TGCAGTGCTGGCCCTGGGGTGTACCGCACAGATACGCAGTATTTT	CSAGPGVYRTDTQYF
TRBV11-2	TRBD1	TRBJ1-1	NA	TGTGCCAGCAGCTTGGATACGGGGACAGCGAACACTGAAGCTTTCTTT	CASSLDTGTANTEAFF
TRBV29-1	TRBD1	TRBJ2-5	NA	TGCAGCGTTGAAGATCCCCGGGGGACAGGGGTAGAGACCCAGTACTTC	CSVEDPRGTGVETQYF
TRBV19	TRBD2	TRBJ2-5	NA	TGTGCCAGTAGTGCCCAACTAGCGGGAGGAGCAAGAGAGACCCAGTACTTC	CASSAQLAGGARETQYF
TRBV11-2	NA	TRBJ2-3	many	TGTGCCAGCAGTGGTAACATCCGCACAGATACGCAGTATTTT	CASSGNIRTDTQYF
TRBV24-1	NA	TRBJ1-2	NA	TGTGCCACCAGTGACCCTGGACAGCTCTATGGCTACACCTTC	CATSDPGQLYGYTF
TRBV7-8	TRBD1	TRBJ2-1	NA	TGTGCCAGCAGCACTCCCGGGACAGGGACGGGTTACAATGAGCAGTTCTTC	CASSTPGTGTGYNEQFF
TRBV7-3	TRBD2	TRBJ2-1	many	TGTGCCAGCAGCTTTAAAGCGGGAGTCGATAATGAGCAGTTCTTC	CASSFKAGVDNEQFF
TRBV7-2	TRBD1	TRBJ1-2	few	TGTGCCAGCAGCTCCTTGACAGGGCCGTATGGCTACACCTTC	CASSSLTGPYGYTF
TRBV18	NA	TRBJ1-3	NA	TGTGCCAGCTCACGCCGGGACATCTACTCTGGAAACACCATATATTTT	CASSRRDIYSGNTIYF
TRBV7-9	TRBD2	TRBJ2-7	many	TGTGCCAGCAGCTTAAGGCGGGAGGGCCCCTACGAGCAGTACTTC	CASSLRREGPYEQYF
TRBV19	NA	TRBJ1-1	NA	TGTGCCAGTAGTACCCCCTCGAACACTGAAGCTTTCTTT	CASSTPSNTEAFF
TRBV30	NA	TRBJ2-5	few	TGTGCCTGGAGTGTACGGCGAGGGGAGACCCAGTACTTC	CAWSVRRGETQYF
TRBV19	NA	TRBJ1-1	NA	TGTGCCAGTAGTCTTCCCGGTGGGAGGGCTGAAGCTTTCTTT	CASSLPGGRAEAFF
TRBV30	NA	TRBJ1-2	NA	TGTGCCTGGGGGGGGACATCGATTAACTATGGCTACACCTTC	CAWGGTSINYGYTF
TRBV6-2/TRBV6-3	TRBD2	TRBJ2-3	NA	TGTGCCAGCAGTGGTTGGCGGGAGGGCGCAGATACGCAGTATTTT	CASSGWREGADTQYF
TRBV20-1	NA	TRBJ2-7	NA	TGCAGTGCTAGAGGGGCCCGAGGACGCCGCTACGAGCAGTACTTC	CSARGARGRRYEQYF
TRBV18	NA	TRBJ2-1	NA	TGTGCCAGCTCACCACGGGGCTCCCCGTCCTACAATGAGCAGTTCTTC	CASSPRGSPSYNEQFF
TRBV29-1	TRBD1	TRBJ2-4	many	TGCAGCGTTGAAGAACGGACAGGGGGCGGCATTCAGTACTTC	CSVEERTGGGIQYF
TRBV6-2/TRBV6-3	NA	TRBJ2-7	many	TGTGCCAGCAGTTACCTCCGGGACACGGGTAGCTACGAGCAGTACTTC	CASSYLRDTGSYEQYF
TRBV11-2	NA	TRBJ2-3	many	TGTGCCAGCAGCTTGGCGGGGACCACAGATACGCAGTATTTT	CASSLAGTTDTQYF
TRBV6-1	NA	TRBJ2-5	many	TGTGCCAGCAACCAGGCTCAGGGTCCCCAGTACTTC	CASNQAQGPQYF
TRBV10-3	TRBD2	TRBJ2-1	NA	TGTGCCATCAGTGATACTTCTAGCGGGAGGTGGGGTGAGCAGTTCTTC	CAISDTSSGRWGEQFF
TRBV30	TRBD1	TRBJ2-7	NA	TGTGCCTGGGAGCTACCGGGACAGGGGGGTTTCGAAGGCGAGCAGTACTTC	CAWELPGQGGFEGEQYF